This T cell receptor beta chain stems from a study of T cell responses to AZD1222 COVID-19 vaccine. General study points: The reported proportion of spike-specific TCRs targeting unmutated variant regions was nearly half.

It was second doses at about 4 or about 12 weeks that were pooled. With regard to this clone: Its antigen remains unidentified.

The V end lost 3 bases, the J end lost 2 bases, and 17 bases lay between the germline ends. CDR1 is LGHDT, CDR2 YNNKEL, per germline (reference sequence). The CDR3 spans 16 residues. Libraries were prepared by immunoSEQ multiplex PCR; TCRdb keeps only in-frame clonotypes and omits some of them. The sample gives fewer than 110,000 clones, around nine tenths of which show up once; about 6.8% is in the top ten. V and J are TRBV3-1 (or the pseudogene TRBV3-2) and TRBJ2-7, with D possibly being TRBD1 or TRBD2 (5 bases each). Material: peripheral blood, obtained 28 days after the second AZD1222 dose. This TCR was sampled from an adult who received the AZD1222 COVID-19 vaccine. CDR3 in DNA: TGTGCCAGCAGCCATAGAAGAGGGGCTTTCACCTACGAGCAGTACTTC. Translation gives CASSHRRGAFTYEQYF.